This entry lists 10 T cell receptor beta chains sequenced from one sample in a study of identical twins. TCRdb redid the calling of the 5' RACE reads with MiXCR, one entry per CDR3 protein. This table has about 550,000 distinct CDR3 sequences, 20% to 25% appearing once. These data were likewise used in another study, on yellow fever vaccine responses in identical twins.

The sequencing input was CD4+ T cells sorted from blood. The receptors were gathered from a woman aged 18-35 years in good health.

The chain combines TRBV5-1 with TRBJ1-4, with D maybe TRBD1 (5 bases). Between the trimmed V and J ends, which lost 1 base and 3 bases, there was a span of 16 bases. This CDR3 contains 17 residues. CDR1 is SGHRS and CDR2 is YFSETQ in the germline V gene. The CDR3 sequence: CASSLMGQGGSNEKLFF. The CDR3 nucleotides are TGCGCCAGCAGCTTGATGGGGCAGGGTGGTTCTAATGAAAAACTGTTTTTT.

The rearrangement uses TRBV3-1 and TRBJ2-7; 10 bases are shared with TRBD1. This CDR3 comprises 15 residues. Losses at the gene ends were 1 base for V and 6 bases for J; bases not matched to a gene: 6. Per germline, CDR1 LGHDT and CDR2 YNNKEL (reference sequence). The CDR3 protein is CASSQGDRGAVEQYF. The CDR3 coding sequence is TGTGCCAGCAGCCAAGGGGACAGGGGCGCGGTCGAGCAGTACTTC.

This clonotype was detected a few times. The V and J genes are TRBV27 and TRBJ2-7, with TRBD2 as a possible D gene (6 bases). This CDR3 is built from 15 residues. Between the trimmed V and J ends, which lost 2 bases and 0 bases, there was a span of 11 bases. The germline V gene encodes CDR1 MNHEY and CDR2 SMNVEV (reference sequence). The CDR3 loop reads CASSLIGLSSYEQYF. The CDR3 bases are TGTGCCAGCAGTTTAATCGGACTATCCTCCTACGAGCAGTACTTC.

The J gene is TRBJ2-3, the V gene TRBV6-5; 7 nucleotides align to TRBD2. CDR3 size: 18 residues. J lost 3 bases, V lost 1 base, and 13 bases had no gene match. Germline V gene data show CDR1 as MNHEY and CDR2 as SVGAGI. The CDR3 loop is CASSYFGTPAGTTDTQYF. The CDR3 region has the DNA TGTGCCAGCAGTTACTTCGGGACGCCAGCGGGGACGACAGATACGCAGTATTTT.

This chain joins TRBV25-1 and TRBJ2-7; D uncertain. The CDR3 sequence is 13 residues long. V was pared by 3 bases and J by 6 bases, with 12 bases between. CDR1 MGHDK and CDR2 SYGVNS come from the germline V gene. CDR3 bases: TGTGCCAGCAGTGATGGGTTCCCCGCCGAGCAGTACGTC. It yields the protein CASSDGFPAEQYV.

The chain joins TRBV6-5 to TRBJ1-1, with D perhaps matching TRBD1 (5 bases). The CDR3 spans 14 residues. The germline CDR1 and CDR2 sequences are MNHEY and SVGAGI. The V and J ends lost 0 bases and 2 bases respectively, with 7 bases between them. The CDR3 region has the DNA TGTGCCAGCAGTTACTCCGGGGGTAACACTGAAGCTTTCTTT. Translating gives CASSYSGGNTEAFF.

This clonotype occurred a few times. The V call is TRBV27, the J call TRBJ2-2, with 12 bases matching TRBD2. The germline gives CDR1 MNHEY, CDR2 SMNVEV (reference sequence). CDR3 length: 16 amino acids. The trim removed 7 bases at V and 1 base at J, leaving 4 bases unmatched. The CDR3 coding sequence is TGTGCCAGCACCGGGACTAGCGGGCTGAACACCGGGGAGCTGTTTTTT. It translates to CASTGTSGLNTGELFF.

This clonotype was counted between two and nine times. This chain connects TRBV7-3 to TRBJ2-5; TRBD2 agrees at 12 bases. CDR1 and CDR2 (germline): SGHTA, FQGTGA. The CDR3 has 18 residues. The V gene end was trimmed by 5 bases and the J gene end by 4 bases; junction bases not matched to a gene: 14. The CDR3 sequence is CASSPTGGRTSGIETQYF. The CDR3 region has the DNA TGTGCCAGCAGCCCAACGGGCGGGAGGACTAGCGGGATAGAGACCCAGTACTTC. Supplemented by reference TRBV7-3 and TRBJ2-5, the full variable domain reads GAGVSQTPSNKVTEKGKYVELRCDPISGHTALYWYRQSLGQGPEFLIYFQGTGAADDSGLPNDRFFAVRPEGSVSTLKIQRTERGDSAVYLCASSPTGGRTSGIETQYFGPGTRLLVL.

This clonotype appeared a few times. This chain links TRBV6-1 with TRBJ1-1; tentative D call: TRBD1 (5 bases). Trimming removed 9 bases at V and 1 base at J, with 15 bases between. CDR1 and CDR2 (germline): MNHNS, SASEGT. This CDR3 contains 14 residues. CDR3 residues: CASLRVKGNTEAFF. The CDR3 region has the DNA TGTGCCAGTCTCAGGGTGAAGGGGAACACTGAAGCTTTCTTT.

The J gene is TRBJ1-1, the V gene TRBV19, with a weak D call TRBD1 (5 bases). The ends were cut back, 8 bases at V and 3 bases at J, with 13 bases in the middle. The germline gives CDR1 LNHDA, CDR2 SQIVND (reference sequence). The CDR3 length is 13 residues. DNA for the CDR3: TGTGCCAGTGCTAGGGGTTGGGACACTGAAGCTTTCTTT. Translation gives CASARGWDTEAFF.